One sample yielded the 10 T cell receptor beta chains listed below, sequenced in a study of metastatic and nonmetastatic thyroid tumors. Through MiXCR, TCRdb re-clonotyped the PCR reads. The sample includes 10,000 to 15,000 clones, 28% seen only once; the top ten take approximately 12%. No treatment had been given to any patient before thyroid surgery. The source material was tumor tissue. The receptor set was obtained from a female donor with papillary thyroid cancer or a benign thyroid nodule (not recorded which). Some clones in this sample may be carry-over from other donors' samples.

Many counts were recorded for this clone. The sample holds other DNA sequences that translate to the same CDR3. V and J are TRBV29-1 and TRBJ1-2; a possible D gene is TRBD1 (6 bases). Between the trimmed V and J ends, which lost 3 bases and 2 bases, there was a span of 10 bases. Germline CDR1 is SQVTM and CDR2 is ANQGSEA. The CDR3 consists of 13 residues. CDR3 region: CSVDMGGNYGYTF. CDR3 in DNA: TGCAGCGTTGACATGGGGGGCAACTATGGCTACACCTTC.

This clone showed up many times. The chain employs TRBV6-1 and TRBJ1-5; 10 bases are shared with TRBD1. The V segment lost 7 bases and the J segment 6 bases; nucleotides outside the gene matches: 3. The V gene's germline CDR1 is MNHNS and CDR2 SASEGT. The CDR3 has 13 residues. The CDR3, as DNA: TGTGCCAGCACCGGGGACAGGGGTCAGCCCCAGCATTTT. This translates into CASTGDRGQPQHF.

The chain employs TRBV19 and TRBJ1-1; D unresolved. The CDR3 length is 14 residues. The germline V gene has CDR1 LNHDA and CDR2 SQIVND (reference sequence). V was cut by 2 bases and J by 3 bases, with 10 bases left in between. The CDR3 region is CASSIKIAHTEAFF. The CDR3 bases are TGTGCCAGTAGTATAAAGATCGCCCACACTGAAGCTTTCTTT.

The chain combines TRBV11-2 with TRBJ2-1; 12 nucleotides match TRBD2. CDR1 SGHAT and CDR2 FQNNGV come from the germline V gene. The CDR3 sequence is 15 residues long. The V and J ends lost 3 bases and 8 bases, in that order; junction bases with no gene match: 5. CDR3 residues: CASSFRLAGVDEQFF. DNA for the CDR3: TGTGCCAGCAGCTTTCGACTAGCGGGAGTGGATGAGCAGTTCTTC.

This clone appeared once. The V gene is TRBV30, the J gene TRBJ1-6; unclear D gene. Trimming took off 3 bases at V and 7 bases at J, with 10 bases between the two ends. In germline, CDR1 is GTSNPN, CDR2 SVGIG (reference sequence). CDR3 length: 13 residues. CDR3 residues: CAWSPTHNSPLHF. Written as DNA, the CDR3 is TGTGCCTGGAGCCCTACCCACAATTCACCCCTCCACTTT.

This clone was picked up a small number of times. The rearrangement joins TRBV12-3 or TRBV12-4 to TRBJ1-2, with 9 bases matching TRBD1. There are 13 residues in the CDR3. V dropped 7 bases and J dropped 4; count of bases not matched to a gene: 4. CDR3 sequence: CASTPGQGYGYTF. CDR3 in DNA: TGTGCCAGCACTCCGGGACAGGGCTATGGCTACACCTTC.

This clone occurred once. The chain has TRBV20-1 and TRBJ1-1, with D possibly being TRBD1 (6 bases). The CDR3 covers 13 residues. Germline V lookup: CDR1 DFQATT, CDR2 SNEGSKA (reference sequence). V lost 6 bases to trimming and J lost 5 bases, with 16 bases between them. The CDR3 is CSAATGARTEAFF. The CDR3 region has the DNA TGCAGTGCGGCGACGGGGGCGCGAACTGAAGCTTTCTTT.

This clone was recorded a few times. This sequence joins TRBV24-1 and TRBJ1-1; possible D gene TRBD1, 5 bases. The CDR3 contains 14 residues. Trimming took off 9 bases at V and 5 bases at J, with 18 bases between the two ends. Germline V gene data show CDR1 as KGHDR and CDR2 as SFDVKD. This chain's CDR3 is CATRGVWWGTEAFF. In nucleotides, the CDR3 is TGTGCCACCCGCGGTGTGTGGTGGGGGACTGAAGCTTTCTTT.

The rearrangement links TRBV11-2 to TRBJ1-3; D call uncertain. The CDR3 has 14 residues. Trimming left V 5 bases short and J 3 bases short, with 11 bases between. Germline V CDR1 and CDR2: SGHAT, FQNNGV. CDR3 bases: TGTGCCAGCAGCCAGGATAGGAATGGAAACACCATATATTTT. It is translated as CASSQDRNGNTIYF. Using reference TRBV11-2 and TRBJ1-3 for the parts outside the CDR3, the full variable domain is EAGVAQSPRYKIIEKRQSVAFWCNPISGHATLYWYQQILGQGPKLLIQFQNNGVVDDSQLPKDRFSAERLKGVDSTLKIQPAKLEDSAVYLCASSQDRNGNTIYFGEGSWLTVV.

This chain uses TRBV30 with TRBJ1-5, with 9 positions matching TRBD1. This CDR3 spans 16 amino acids. Germline V CDR1 and CDR2: GTSNPN, SVGIG (reference sequence). Trimming took 5 bases from V and 0 from J; bases not matched to a gene: 8. The CDR3, as DNA: TGTGCCTGGTTGGCCGGGACAGGGAATAGCAATCAGCCCCAGCATTTT. Translating it yields CAWLAGTGNSNQPQHF.